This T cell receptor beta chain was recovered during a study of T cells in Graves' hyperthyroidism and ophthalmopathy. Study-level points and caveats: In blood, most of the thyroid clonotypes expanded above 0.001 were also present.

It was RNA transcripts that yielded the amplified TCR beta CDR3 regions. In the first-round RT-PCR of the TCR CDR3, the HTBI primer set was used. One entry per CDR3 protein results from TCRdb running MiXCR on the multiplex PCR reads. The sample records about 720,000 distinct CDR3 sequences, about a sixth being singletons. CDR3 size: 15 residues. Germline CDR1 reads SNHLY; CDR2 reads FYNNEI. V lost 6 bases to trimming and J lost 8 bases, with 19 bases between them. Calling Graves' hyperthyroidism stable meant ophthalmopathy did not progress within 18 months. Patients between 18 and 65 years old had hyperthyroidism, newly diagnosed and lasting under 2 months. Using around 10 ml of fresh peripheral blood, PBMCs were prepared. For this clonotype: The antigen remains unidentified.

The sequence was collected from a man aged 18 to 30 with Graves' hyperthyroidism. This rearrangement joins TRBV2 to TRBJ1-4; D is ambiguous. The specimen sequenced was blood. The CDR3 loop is CASRPFQNGIEKLFF. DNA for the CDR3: TGTGCCAGCAGACCGTTTCAGAACGGCATCGAAAAACTGTTTTTT.